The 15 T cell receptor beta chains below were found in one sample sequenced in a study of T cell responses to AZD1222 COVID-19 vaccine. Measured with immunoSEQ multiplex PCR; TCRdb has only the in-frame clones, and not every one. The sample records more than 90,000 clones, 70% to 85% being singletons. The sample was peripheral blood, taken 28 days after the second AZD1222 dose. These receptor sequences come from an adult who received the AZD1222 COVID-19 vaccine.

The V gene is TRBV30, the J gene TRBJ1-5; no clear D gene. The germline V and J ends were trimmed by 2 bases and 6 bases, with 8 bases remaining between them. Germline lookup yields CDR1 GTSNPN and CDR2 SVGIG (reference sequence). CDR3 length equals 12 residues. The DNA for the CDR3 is TGTGCCTGGAGTATGGGGTTTCAGCCCCAGCATTTT. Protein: CAWSMGFQPQHF.

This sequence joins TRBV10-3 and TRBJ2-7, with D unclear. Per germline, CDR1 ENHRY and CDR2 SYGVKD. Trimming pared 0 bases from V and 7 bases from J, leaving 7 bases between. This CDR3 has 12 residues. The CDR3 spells CAISESTGEQYF. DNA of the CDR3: TGTGCCATCAGTGAGTCGACCGGGGAGCAGTACTTC.

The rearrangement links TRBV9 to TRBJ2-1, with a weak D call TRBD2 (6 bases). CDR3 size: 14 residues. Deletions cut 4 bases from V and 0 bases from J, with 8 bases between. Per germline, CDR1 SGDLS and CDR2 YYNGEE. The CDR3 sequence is CASSSGSSYNEQFF. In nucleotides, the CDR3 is TGTGCCAGCAGCTCCGGGAGCTCCTACAATGAGCAGTTCTTC.

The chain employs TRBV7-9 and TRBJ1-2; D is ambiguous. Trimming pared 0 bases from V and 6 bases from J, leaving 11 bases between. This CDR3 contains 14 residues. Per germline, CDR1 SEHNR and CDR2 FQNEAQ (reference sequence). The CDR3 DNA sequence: TGTGCCAGCAGCTTAGCGAGGGTTTCAGATGGCTACACCTTC. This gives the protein CASSLARVSDGYTF.

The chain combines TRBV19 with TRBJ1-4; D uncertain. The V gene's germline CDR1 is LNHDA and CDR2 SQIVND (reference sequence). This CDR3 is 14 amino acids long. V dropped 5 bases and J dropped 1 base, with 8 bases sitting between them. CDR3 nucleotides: TGTGCCAGTAGTCCGGCCGAAACTAATGAAAAACTGTTTTTT. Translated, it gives CASSPAETNEKLFF.

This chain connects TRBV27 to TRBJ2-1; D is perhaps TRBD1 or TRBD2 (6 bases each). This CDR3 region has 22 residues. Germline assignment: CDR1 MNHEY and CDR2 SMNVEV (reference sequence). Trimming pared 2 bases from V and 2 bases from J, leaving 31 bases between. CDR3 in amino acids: CASSLGVRGGSDWRDPYNEQFF. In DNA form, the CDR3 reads TGTGCCAGCAGTTTAGGGGTCCGAGGGGGGAGCGACTGGCGGGACCCCTACAATGAGCAGTTCTTC.

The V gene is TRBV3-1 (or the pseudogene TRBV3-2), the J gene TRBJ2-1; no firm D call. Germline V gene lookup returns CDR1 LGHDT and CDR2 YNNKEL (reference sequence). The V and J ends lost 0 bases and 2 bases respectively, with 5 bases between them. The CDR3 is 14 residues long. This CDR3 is CASSQEGTYNEQFF. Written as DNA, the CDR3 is TGTGCCAGCAGCCAAGAGGGCACCTACAATGAGCAGTTCTTC.

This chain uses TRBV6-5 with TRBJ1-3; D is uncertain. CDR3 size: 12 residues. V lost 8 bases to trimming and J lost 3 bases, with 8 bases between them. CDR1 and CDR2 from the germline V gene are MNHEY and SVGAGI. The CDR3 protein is CASYTGGNTIYF. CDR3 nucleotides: TGTGCCAGCTACACGGGTGGAAACACCATATATTTT.

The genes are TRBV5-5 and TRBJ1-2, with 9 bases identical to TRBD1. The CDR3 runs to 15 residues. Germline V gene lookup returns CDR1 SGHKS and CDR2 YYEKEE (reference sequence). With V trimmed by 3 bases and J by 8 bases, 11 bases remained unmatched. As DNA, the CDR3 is TGTGCCAGCAGCTCGGGTGGGACAGGGTCTGCGGGCTACACCTTC. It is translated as CASSSGGTGSAGYTF.

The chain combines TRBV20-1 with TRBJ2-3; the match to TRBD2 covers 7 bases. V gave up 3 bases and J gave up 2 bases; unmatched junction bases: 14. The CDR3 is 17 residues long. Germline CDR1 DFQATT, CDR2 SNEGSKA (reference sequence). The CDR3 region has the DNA TGCAGTGCTAGTACATCGCACCAGGGAGGGCTCACAGATACGCAGTATTTT. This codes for CSASTSHQGGLTDTQYF.

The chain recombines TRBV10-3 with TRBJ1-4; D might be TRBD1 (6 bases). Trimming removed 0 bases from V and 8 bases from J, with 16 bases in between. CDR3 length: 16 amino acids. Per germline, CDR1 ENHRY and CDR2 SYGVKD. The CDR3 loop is CAISESKGGADEKLFF. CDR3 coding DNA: TGTGCCATCAGTGAGTCGAAGGGGGGGGCAGACGAAAAACTGTTTTTT.

The CDR3 here is CSGLIWTEAFF. In DNA, the CDR3 is TGCAGCGGACTGATATGGACTGAAGCTTTCTTT. The chain couples TRBV29-1 to TRBJ1-1; D remains unclear. CDR3 size: 11 residues. CDR1 is SQVTM and CDR2 is ANQGSEA in the germline V gene. The V end was cut by 7 bases, the J end by 5 bases, with 11 bases between.

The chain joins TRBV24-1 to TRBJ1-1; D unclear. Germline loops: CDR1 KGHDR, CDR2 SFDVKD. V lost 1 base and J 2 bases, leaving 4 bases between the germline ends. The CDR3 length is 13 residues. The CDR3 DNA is TGTGCCACCAGTGATTTTAGAAACACTGAAGCTTTCTTT. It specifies CATSDFRNTEAFF.

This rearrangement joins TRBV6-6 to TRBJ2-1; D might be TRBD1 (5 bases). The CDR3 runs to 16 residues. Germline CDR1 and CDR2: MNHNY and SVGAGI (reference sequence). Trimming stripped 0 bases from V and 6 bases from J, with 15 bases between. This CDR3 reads CASSYSGVGAFNEQFF. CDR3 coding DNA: TGTGCCAGCAGTTACTCTGGCGTTGGGGCGTTCAATGAGCAGTTCTTC.

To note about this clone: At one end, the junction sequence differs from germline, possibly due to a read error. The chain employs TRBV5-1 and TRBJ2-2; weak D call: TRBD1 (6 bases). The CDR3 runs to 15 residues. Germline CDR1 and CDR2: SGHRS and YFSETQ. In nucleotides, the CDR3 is TGCGCCAGTAGCTTCCTTGGGGGCGGCACCGGGGAGCTGTTTTTT. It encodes CASSFLGGGTGELFF.